This is a list of T cell receptor beta chains from one sample in a study of blood T cell repertoires in COVID-19. Assay: immunoSEQ multiplex PCR; the TCRdb copy retains only in-frame clones and omits some. The profile shows about 350,000 clones, roughly 89% of them singletons. Sequenced sample: peripheral blood. These receptors all come from a young man with COVID-19, enrolled during active disease. Each CDR3 is given with its conserved first and last residue. Fields, in order: clone size, D gene, J gene, CDR3 length, V gene, CDR3 DNA, CDR3 protein. D genes are given only for firm matches. Size is omitted from some rows. Given values are once, few, many or a class for expanded clones.

clone_size: .; d_call: TRBD1; j_call: TRBJ1-5; cdr3_length: 15; v_call: TRBV19; cdr3_nt: TGTGCCAGTAGCCAGACAGGGGGCAAGAGTCAGCCCCAGCATTTT; cdr3_aa: CASSQTGGKSQPQHF
clone_size: .; d_call: TRBD1; j_call: TRBJ1-5; cdr3_length: 15; v_call: TRBV18; cdr3_nt: TGTGCCAGCTCACCCGGGACAGGAGGCAATCAGCCCCAGCATTTT; cdr3_aa: CASSPGTGGNQPQHF
clone_size: .; d_call: TRBD1; j_call: TRBJ2-4; cdr3_length: 14; v_call: TRBV4-1; cdr3_nt: TGCGCCAGCAGCCCGGGACAGGGGGCACACATTCAGTACTTC; cdr3_aa: CASSPGQGAHIQYF
clone_size: .; d_call: TRBD1; j_call: TRBJ1-1; cdr3_length: 16; v_call: TRBV10-3; cdr3_nt: TGTGCCATCTTACCGGGACAGGGAGTATTGAACACTGAAGCTTTCTTT; cdr3_aa: CAILPGQGVLNTEAFF
clone_size: .; d_call: .; j_call: TRBJ1-1; cdr3_length: 12; v_call: TRBV12-3/TRBV12-4; cdr3_nt: TGTGCCAGCAGCCCGGGTTACACTGAAGCTTTCTTT; cdr3_aa: CASSPGYTEAFF
clone_size: .; d_call: .; j_call: TRBJ2-7; cdr3_length: 14; v_call: TRBV19; cdr3_nt: TGTGCCAGTAGTATACAGGGTCCTCAAAAAAGGCAGTACTTC; cdr3_aa: CASSIQGPQKRQYF
clone_size: .; d_call: .; j_call: TRBJ2-5; cdr3_length: 18; v_call: TRBV21-1; cdr3_nt: TGTGCCAGCAGCAAATCGGAGGGGCGCAGAGGCAAGCGAGAGACCCAGTACTTC; cdr3_aa: CASSKSEGRRGKRETQYF
clone_size: .; d_call: TRBD1; j_call: TRBJ2-3; cdr3_length: 15; v_call: TRBV10-3; cdr3_nt: TGTGCCATGCGAGCAGGGGGCGTCGGCACAGATACGCAGTATTTT; cdr3_aa: CAMRAGGVGTDTQYF
clone_size: .; d_call: TRBD1; j_call: TRBJ2-1; cdr3_length: 15; v_call: TRBV7-2; cdr3_nt: TGTGCCAGCAGCTTGGTAGGGGGCGCAGGCAGTGAGCAGTTCTTC; cdr3_aa: CASSLVGGAGSEQFF
clone_size: .; d_call: TRBD1; j_call: TRBJ1-2; cdr3_length: 14; v_call: TRBV20-1; cdr3_nt: TGCAGTGCTAGTACAGGGGGCGGCCTTTATGGCTACACCTTC; cdr3_aa: CSASTGGGLYGYTF
clone_size: .; d_call: .; j_call: TRBJ2-1; cdr3_length: 16; v_call: TRBV24-1; cdr3_nt: TGTGCCACCAGCCGAACCGGGACAACGTCCTACAATGAGCAGTTCTTC; cdr3_aa: CATSRTGTTSYNEQFF
clone_size: .; d_call: .; j_call: TRBJ2-5; cdr3_length: 13; v_call: TRBV9; cdr3_nt: TGTGCCAGCAGCGTCCGAGGGCAAGAGACCCAGTACTTC; cdr3_aa: CASSVRGQETQYF
clone_size: .; d_call: TRBD1; j_call: TRBJ2-7; cdr3_length: 15; v_call: TRBV9; cdr3_nt: TGTGCCAGCAGCGTCTCCGCGCGGACAGGGGACGAGCAGTACTTC; cdr3_aa: CASSVSARTGDEQYF
clone_size: .; d_call: .; j_call: TRBJ2-7; cdr3_length: 13; v_call: TRBV9; cdr3_nt: TGTGCCAGCAGCGTCCGGGGCGGGGACGAGCAGTACTTC; cdr3_aa: CASSVRGGDEQYF
clone_size: .; d_call: .; j_call: TRBJ1-2; cdr3_length: 17; v_call: TRBV9; cdr3_nt: TGTGCCAGCGATAATGGGTGGTCGCAGACAGTTAACTATGGCTACACCTTC; cdr3_aa: CASDNGWSQTVNYGYTF
clone_size: once; d_call: TRBD2; j_call: TRBJ2-1; cdr3_length: 16; v_call: TRBV30; cdr3_nt: TGTGCCTGGAGGACAGCCGGGACTAGCGGGAGGAATGAGCAGTTCTTC; cdr3_aa: CAWRTAGTSGRNEQFF
clone_size: .; d_call: .; j_call: TRBJ1-5; cdr3_length: 14; v_call: TRBV6-1; cdr3_nt: TGTGCCAGCAGTGAAGCCTGGCGCAATCAGCCCCAGCATTTT; cdr3_aa: CASSEAWRNQPQHF
clone_size: once; d_call: TRBD2; j_call: TRBJ2-7; cdr3_length: 14; v_call: TRBV15; cdr3_nt: TGTGCCACCAGCAGACCGGGACTAGGGTACGAGCAGTACTTC; cdr3_aa: CATSRPGLGYEQYF
clone_size: .; d_call: .; j_call: TRBJ2-7; cdr3_length: 16; v_call: TRBV7-2; cdr3_nt: TGTGCCAGCAGCTTAGTCTCAGGGGTGTCCTCCTACGAGCAGTACTTC; cdr3_aa: CASSLVSGVSSYEQYF
clone_size: .; d_call: .; j_call: TRBJ2-6; cdr3_length: 18; v_call: TRBV19; cdr3_nt: TGTGCCAGTGGGGATTCGAGGGATCCTAGGCCTGGGGCCAACGTCCTGACTTTC; cdr3_aa: CASGDSRDPRPGANVLTF